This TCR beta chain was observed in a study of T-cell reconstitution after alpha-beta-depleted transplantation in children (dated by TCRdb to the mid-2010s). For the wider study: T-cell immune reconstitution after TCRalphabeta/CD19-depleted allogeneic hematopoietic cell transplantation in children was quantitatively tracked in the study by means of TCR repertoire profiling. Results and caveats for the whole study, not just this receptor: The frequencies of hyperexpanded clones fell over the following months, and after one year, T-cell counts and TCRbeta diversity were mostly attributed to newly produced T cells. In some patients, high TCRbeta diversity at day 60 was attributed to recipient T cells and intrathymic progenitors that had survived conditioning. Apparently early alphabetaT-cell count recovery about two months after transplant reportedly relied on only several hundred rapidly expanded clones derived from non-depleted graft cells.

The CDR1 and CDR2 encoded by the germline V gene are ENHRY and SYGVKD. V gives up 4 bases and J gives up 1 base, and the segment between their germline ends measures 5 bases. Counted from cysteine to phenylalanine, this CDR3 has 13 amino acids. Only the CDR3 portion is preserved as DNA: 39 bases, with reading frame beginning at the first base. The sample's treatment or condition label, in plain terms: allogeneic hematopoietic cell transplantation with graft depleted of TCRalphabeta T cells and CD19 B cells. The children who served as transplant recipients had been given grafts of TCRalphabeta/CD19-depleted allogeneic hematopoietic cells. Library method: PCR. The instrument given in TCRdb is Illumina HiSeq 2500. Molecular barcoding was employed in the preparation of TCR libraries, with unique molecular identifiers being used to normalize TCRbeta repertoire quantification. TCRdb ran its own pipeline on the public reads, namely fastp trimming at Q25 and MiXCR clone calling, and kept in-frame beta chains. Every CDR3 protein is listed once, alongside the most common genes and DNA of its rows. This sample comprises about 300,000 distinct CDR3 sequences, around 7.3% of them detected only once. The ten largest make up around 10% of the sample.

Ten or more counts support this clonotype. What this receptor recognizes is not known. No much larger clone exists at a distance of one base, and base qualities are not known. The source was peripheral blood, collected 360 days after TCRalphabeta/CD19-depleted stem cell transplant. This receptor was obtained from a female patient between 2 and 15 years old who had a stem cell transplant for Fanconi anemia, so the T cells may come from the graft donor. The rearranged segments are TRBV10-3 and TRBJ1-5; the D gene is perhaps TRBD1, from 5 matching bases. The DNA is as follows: TGTGCCATCAGTGGGACAAGCAATCAGCCCCAGCATTTT. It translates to CAISGTSNQPQHF.